Listed below are T cell receptor beta chains from one sample, sequenced in a study of control samples from healthy donors and cancer patients. Sequenced by immunoSEQ multiplex PCR; TCRdb stores in-frame clones only, minus some. The sample yields 400,000 to 450,000 clones, about nine tenths seen once. Specimen: PBMCs. The receptors were gathered from a man aged 35 to 55 with head and neck cancer. Both conserved end residues are part of each CDR3. A D gene is named only where the DNA matches it firmly. Clone size is shown for a subset of rows, as once, few, many or a class of expanded clone.

J | V | size | D | CDR3 | DNA
TRBJ2-5 | TRBV7-8 | NA | NA | CASSFSSPVETQYF | TGTGCCAGCAGCTTCTCGTCCCCGGTGGAGACCCAGTACTTC
TRBJ2-7 | TRBV23-1 | once | TRBD1 | CARRDSHYEQYF | TGCGCCAGACGGGACAGCCACTACGAGCAGTACTTC
TRBJ1-2 | TRBV5-1 | NA | TRBD1 | CASTLGGGTGENYGYTF | TGCGCCAGCACCCTTGGAGGGGGGACAGGGGAGAACTATGGCTACACCTTC
TRBJ2-2 | TRBV27 | NA | NA | CASSLVGDTGELFF | TGTGCCAGCAGTTTAGTGGGGGACACCGGGGAGCTGTTTTTT
TRBJ1-2 | TRBV30 | NA | NA | CAWRAPWRNYGYTF | TGTGCCTGGAGGGCCCCGTGGAGGAACTATGGCTACACCTTC
TRBJ1-2 | TRBV27 | NA | NA | CASSLGVAYGYTF | TGTGCCAGCAGTTTAGGGGTTGCCTATGGCTACACCTTC
TRBJ2-7 | TRBV20-1 | NA | NA | CSALQGYEQYF | TGCAGTGCCCTACAGGGCTACGAGCAGTACTTC
TRBJ2-3 | TRBV30 | NA | NA | CAWRDVPDTQYF | TGTGCCTGGAGAGACGTACCAGATACGCAGTATTTT
TRBJ2-7 | TRBV28 | NA | NA | CASSIQGRSYEQYF | TGTGCCAGCAGTATACAGGGACGCTCCTACGAGCAGTACTTC
TRBJ1-2 | TRBV12-3/TRBV12-4 | NA | NA | CASGLLGYGYTF | TGTGCCAGCGGCCTCCTCGGCTATGGCTACACCTTC
TRBJ1-3 | TRBV7-8 | NA | NA | CASSLASGNTIYF | TGTGCCAGCAGCTTAGCGTCTGGAAACACCATATATTTT
TRBJ2-7 | TRBV28 | once | NA | CASSTHPGASHYEQYF | TGTGCCAGCAGTACCCACCCAGGGGCTTCCCATTACGAGCAGTACTTC
TRBJ2-3 | TRBV19 | NA | TRBD2 | CASRLAGVTSSTDTQYF | TGTGCCAGCAGACTAGCGGGAGTCACCTCTAGCACAGATACGCAGTATTTT
TRBJ1-1 | TRBV6-5 | NA | NA | CASKVSPGNTEAFF | TGTGCCAGCAAAGTTTCCCCGGGGAACACTGAAGCTTTCTTT
TRBJ2-5 | TRBV28 | NA | NA | CASGGGRETQYF | TGTGCCAGCGGAGGAGGTAGGGAGACCCAGTACTTC
TRBJ2-1 | TRBV9 | once | NA | CASSVATGTEQFF | TGTGCCAGCAGCGTAGCTACCGGGACTGAGCAGTTCTTC
TRBJ1-2 | TRBV6-5 | NA | NA | CASSSDGIYGYTF | TGTGCCAGCAGCTCGGACGGGATCTATGGCTACACCTTC
TRBJ2-1 | TRBV5-4 | NA | TRBD1 | CASSPGQGVYNEQFF | TGTGCCAGCAGCCCGGGACAGGGGGTCTACAATGAGCAGTTCTTC
TRBJ2-3 | TRBV5-4 | NA | TRBD1 | CASSLDGRGRDTQYF | TGTGCCAGCAGCTTAGATGGCAGGGGGCGAGATACGCAGTATTTT
TRBJ1-3 | TRBV7-2 | NA | NA | CASSLATGGNTIYF | TGTGCCAGCAGCTTAGCGACAGGAGGAAACACCATATATTTT
TRBJ2-7 | TRBV4-3 | NA | TRBD1 | CASSQEVRTGGSEQYF | TGCGCCAGCAGCCAAGAGGTTCGGACAGGGGGCAGCGAGCAGTACTTC
TRBJ2-7 | TRBV9 | NA | NA | CASSVGLGGGSEQYF | TGTGCCAGCAGCGTAGGTTTAGGCGGTGGCTCCGAGCAGTACTTC
TRBJ2-1 | TRBV25-1 | NA | NA | CASSAYNEQFF | TGTGCCAGCAGTGCCTACAATGAGCAGTTCTTC
TRBJ2-7 | TRBV29-1 | NA | TRBD1 | CSVATGSPGYEQYF | TGCAGCGTTGCGACAGGGAGCCCAGGGTACGAGCAGTACTTC
TRBJ1-6 | TRBV6-1 | NA | TRBD1 | CASSVGQGAVYNSPLHF | TGTGCCAGCAGTGTCGGACAGGGGGCCGTCTATAATTCACCCCTCCACTTT
TRBJ2-7 | TRBV6-6 | NA | NA | CASSYSTGAYEQYF | TGTGCCAGCAGTTACTCCACAGGAGCCTACGAGCAGTACTTC
TRBJ2-3 | TRBV6-5 | NA | NA | CASSPWETQYF | TGTGCCAGCAGTCCGTGGGAAACGCAGTATTTT
TRBJ2-1 | TRBV4-3 | NA | NA | CASSQEFSGSYNEQFF | TGCGCCAGCAGCCAAGAGTTTTCTGGGAGCTACAATGAGCAGTTCTTC
TRBJ1-2 | TRBV7-8 | NA | NA | CASSSGTLNGYTF | TGTGCCAGCAGCTCAGGGACTTTAAATGGCTACACCTTC
TRBJ2-7 | TRBV28 | NA | NA | CASSPPYGGGYEQYF | TGTGCCAGCAGTCCTCCTTACGGAGGGGGATACGAGCAGTACTTC
TRBJ2-7 | TRBV28 | NA | NA | CASSLKGGPYEQYF | TGTGCCAGCAGTTTGAAGGGCGGCCCCTACGAGCAGTACTTC
TRBJ1-5 | TRBV19 | NA | TRBD1 | CASSQGGGNQPQHF | TGTGCCAGTTCCCAGGGGGGGGGCAATCAGCCCCAGCATTTT
TRBJ2-7 | TRBV10-3 | NA | TRBD1 | CAIMTGVAREQYF | TGTGCCATCATGACAGGGGTTGCTCGTGAGCAGTACTTC
TRBJ2-7 | TRBV28 | NA | NA | CASSLPTLSYEQYF | TGTGCCAGCAGTTTACCGACCCTCTCCTACGAGCAGTACTTC
TRBJ2-7 | TRBV30 | NA | TRBD1 | CAWSVGTGGYEQYF | TGTGCCTGGAGTGTAGGGACAGGGGGGTATGAGCAGTACTTC
TRBJ1-2 | TRBV12-3/TRBV12-4 | NA | NA | CASSSRPSYGYTF | TGTGCCAGCAGTTCACGCCCGTCCTATGGCTACACCTTC
TRBJ1-2 | TRBV12-3/TRBV12-4 | NA | NA | CASSLGSGYGYTF | TGTGCCAGCAGTTTAGGCTCAGGGTATGGCTACACCTTC
TRBJ1-2 | TRBV5-4 | NA | NA | CASSLDGGHYGYTF | TGTGCCAGCAGCTTGGACGGGGGACACTATGGCTACACCTTC
TRBJ2-7 | TRBV5-5 | few | NA | CASSPELEQYF | TGTGCCAGCAGCCCAGAGCTCGAGCAGTACTTC
TRBJ2-7 | TRBV18 | NA | TRBD1 | CASSPQGAHEQYF | TGTGCCAGCTCACCTCAGGGGGCCCACGAGCAGTACTTC
TRBJ1-1 | TRBV10-3 | NA | NA | CAISFRVDTEAFF | TGTGCCATCAGTTTCAGGGTGGACACTGAAGCTTTCTTT
TRBJ1-2 | TRBV18 | once | NA | CASSPPGRYYGYTF | TGTGCCAGCTCACCACCGGGGAGGTACTATGGCTACACCTTC
TRBJ2-3 | TRBV5-5 | NA | NA | CASSLSSDTQYF | TGTGCCAGCAGCCTCAGCTCAGATACGCAGTATTTT
TRBJ1-1 | TRBV6-5 | NA | TRBD1 | CASTGQGAREAFF | TGTGCCAGCACGGGACAGGGGGCGCGTGAAGCTTTCTTT
TRBJ1-1 | TRBV5-1 | NA | NA | CASSSGRRENTEAFF | TGCGCCAGCAGCTCGGGACGGAGGGAGAACACTGAAGCTTTCTTT